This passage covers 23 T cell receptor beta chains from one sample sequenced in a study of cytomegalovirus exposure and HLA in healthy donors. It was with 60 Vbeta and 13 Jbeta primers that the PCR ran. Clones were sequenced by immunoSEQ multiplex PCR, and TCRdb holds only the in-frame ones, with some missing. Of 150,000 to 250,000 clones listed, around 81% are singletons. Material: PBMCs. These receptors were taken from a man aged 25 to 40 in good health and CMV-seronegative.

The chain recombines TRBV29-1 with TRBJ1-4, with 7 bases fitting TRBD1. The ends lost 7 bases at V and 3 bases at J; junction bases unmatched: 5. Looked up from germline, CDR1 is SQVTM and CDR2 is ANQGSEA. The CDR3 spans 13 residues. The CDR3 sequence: CSGYQGANEKLFF. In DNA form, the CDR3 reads TGCAGCGGATATCAGGGGGCTAATGAAAAACTGTTTTTT.

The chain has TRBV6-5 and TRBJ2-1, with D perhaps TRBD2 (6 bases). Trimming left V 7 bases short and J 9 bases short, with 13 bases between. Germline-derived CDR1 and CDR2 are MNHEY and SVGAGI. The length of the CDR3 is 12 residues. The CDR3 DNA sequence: TGTGCCAGCAATCGGGAGTTCGGTGAGCAGTTCTTC. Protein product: CASNREFGEQFF.

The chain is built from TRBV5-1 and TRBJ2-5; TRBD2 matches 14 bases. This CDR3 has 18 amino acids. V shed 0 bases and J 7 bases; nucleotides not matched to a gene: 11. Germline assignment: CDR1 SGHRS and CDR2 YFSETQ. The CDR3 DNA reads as TGCGCCAGCAGCTTGGAGTCGGGACTAGCGGGAGTCATAACGACCCAGTACTTC. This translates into CASSLESGLAGVITTQYF.

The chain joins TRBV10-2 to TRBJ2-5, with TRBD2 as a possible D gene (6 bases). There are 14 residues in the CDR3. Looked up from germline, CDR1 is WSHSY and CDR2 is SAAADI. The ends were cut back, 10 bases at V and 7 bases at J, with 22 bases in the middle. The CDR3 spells CATLVGDSLGTQYF. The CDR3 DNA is TGCGCCACCCTGGTAGGGGACTCCCTGGGGACCCAGTACTTC.

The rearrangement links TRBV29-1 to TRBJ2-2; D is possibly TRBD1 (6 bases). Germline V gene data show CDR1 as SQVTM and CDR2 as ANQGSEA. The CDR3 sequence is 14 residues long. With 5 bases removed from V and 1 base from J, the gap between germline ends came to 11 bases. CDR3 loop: CSVPGVENTGELFF. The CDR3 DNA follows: TGCAGCGTTCCAGGGGTCGAGAACACCGGGGAGCTGTTTTTT.

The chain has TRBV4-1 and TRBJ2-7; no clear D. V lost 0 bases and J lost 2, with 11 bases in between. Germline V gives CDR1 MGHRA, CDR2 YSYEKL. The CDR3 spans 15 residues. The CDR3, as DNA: TGCGCCAGCAGCCAAGAGGCCTGGCGGACCTACGAGCAGTACTTC. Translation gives CASSQEAWRTYEQYF.

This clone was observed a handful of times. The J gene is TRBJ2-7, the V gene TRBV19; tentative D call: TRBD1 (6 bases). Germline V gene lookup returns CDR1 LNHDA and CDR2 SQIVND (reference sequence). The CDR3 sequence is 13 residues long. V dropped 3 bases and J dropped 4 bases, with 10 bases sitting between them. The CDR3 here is CASSIRQAYEQYF. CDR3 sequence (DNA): TGTGCCAGTAGTATCCGACAGGCGTACGAGCAGTACTTC.

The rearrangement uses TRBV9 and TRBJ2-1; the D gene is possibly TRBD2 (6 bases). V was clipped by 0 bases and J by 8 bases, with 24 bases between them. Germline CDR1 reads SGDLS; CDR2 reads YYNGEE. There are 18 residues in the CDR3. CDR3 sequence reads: CASSVGPASAGLGHEQFF. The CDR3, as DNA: TGTGCCAGCAGCGTAGGGCCCGCTAGCGCAGGACTTGGCCATGAGCAGTTCTTC. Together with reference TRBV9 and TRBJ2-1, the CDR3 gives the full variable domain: DSGVTQTPKHLITATGQRVTLRCSPRSGDLSVYWYQQSLDQGLQFLIQYYNGEERAKGNILERFSAQQFPDLHSELNLSSLELGDSALYFCASSVGPASAGLGHEQFFGPGTRLTVL.

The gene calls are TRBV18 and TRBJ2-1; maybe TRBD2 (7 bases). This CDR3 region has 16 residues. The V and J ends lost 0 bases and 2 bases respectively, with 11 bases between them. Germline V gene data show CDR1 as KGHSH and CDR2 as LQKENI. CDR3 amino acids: CASSPPGGGTYNEQFF. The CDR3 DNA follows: TGTGCCAGCTCACCACCGGGCGGGGGCACCTACAATGAGCAGTTCTTC.

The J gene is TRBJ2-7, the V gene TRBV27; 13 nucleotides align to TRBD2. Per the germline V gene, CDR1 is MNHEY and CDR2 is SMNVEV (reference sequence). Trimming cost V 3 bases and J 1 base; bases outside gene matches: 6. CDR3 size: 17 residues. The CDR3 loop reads CASSFRKTSGRSYEQYF. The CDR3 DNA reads TGTGCCAGCAGTTTTCGTAAGACTAGCGGGAGGTCCTACGAGCAGTACTTC.

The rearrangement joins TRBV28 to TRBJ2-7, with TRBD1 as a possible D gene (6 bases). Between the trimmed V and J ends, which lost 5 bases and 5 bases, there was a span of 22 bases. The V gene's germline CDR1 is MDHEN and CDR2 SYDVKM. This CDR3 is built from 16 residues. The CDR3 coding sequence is TGTGCCAGCAGTCCCTCGTTTAGGGGACAATGGAACGAGCAGTACTTC. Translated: CASSPSFRGQWNEQYF.

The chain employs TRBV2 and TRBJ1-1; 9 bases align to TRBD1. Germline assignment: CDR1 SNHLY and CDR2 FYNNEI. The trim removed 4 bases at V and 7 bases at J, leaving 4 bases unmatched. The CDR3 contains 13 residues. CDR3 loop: CASSGQGGSEAFF. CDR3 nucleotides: TGTGCCAGCAGTGGACAGGGGGGGAGTGAAGCTTTCTTT. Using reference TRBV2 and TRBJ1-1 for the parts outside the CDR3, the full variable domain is EPEVTQTPSHQVTQMGQEVILRCVPISNHLYFYWYRQILGQKVEFLVSFYNNEISEKSEIFDDQFSVERPDGSNFTLKIRSTKLEDSAMYFCASSGQGGSEAFFGQGTRLTVV.

The CDR3 here is CASSPGNTEAFF. Here the CDR3 DNA reads TGTGCCAGCAGTCCGGGGAACACTGAAGCTTTCTTT. The chain links TRBV2 to TRBJ1-1, with D hard to call. V gave up 5 bases and J gave up 1 base, with 5 bases separating them. The CDR3 has 12 residues. The germline V gene encodes CDR1 SNHLY and CDR2 FYNNEI.

In DNA form, the CDR3 reads TGCGCCAGCAGTTACCCCCCCTGGAGGGACAGGGGATCCGAGCAGTACTTC. Its protein product is CASSYPPWRDRGSEQYF. This sequence joins TRBV10-2 and TRBJ2-7; 10 bases line up with TRBD1. The CDR3 has 17 residues. V was pared by 5 bases and J by 6 bases, with 16 bases of the junction left unmatched. In germline, CDR1 is WSHSY, CDR2 SAAADI.

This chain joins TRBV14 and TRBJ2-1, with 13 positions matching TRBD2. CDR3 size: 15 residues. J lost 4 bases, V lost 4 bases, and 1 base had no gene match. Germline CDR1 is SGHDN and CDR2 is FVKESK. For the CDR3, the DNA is TGTGCCAGCAGCCCACTAGCGGGAGGGTACAATGAGCAGTTCTTC. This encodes CASSPLAGGYNEQFF.

The CDR3 bases are TGCGCCAGCAAAGTGGGTACAGGGAACACCGGGGAGCTGTTTTTT. It encodes CASKVGTGNTGELFF. This chain joins TRBV5-1 and TRBJ2-2, with a weak D call TRBD1 (5 bases). This CDR3 region has 15 residues. Per germline, CDR1 SGHRS and CDR2 YFSETQ. Trimming pared 6 bases from V and 1 base from J, leaving 13 bases between.

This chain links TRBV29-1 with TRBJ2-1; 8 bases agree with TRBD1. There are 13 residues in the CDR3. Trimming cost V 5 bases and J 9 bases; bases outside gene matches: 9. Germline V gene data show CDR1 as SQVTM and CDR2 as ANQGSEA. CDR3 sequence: CSVPRTGRGEQFF. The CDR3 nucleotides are TGCAGCGTTCCCAGGACAGGGCGGGGTGAGCAGTTCTTC.

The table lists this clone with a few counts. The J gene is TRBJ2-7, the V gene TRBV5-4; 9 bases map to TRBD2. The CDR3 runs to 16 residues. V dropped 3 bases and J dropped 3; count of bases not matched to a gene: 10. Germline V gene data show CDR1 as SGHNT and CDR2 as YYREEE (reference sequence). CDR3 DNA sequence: TGTGCCAGCAGCTCTGGGGCTAGCGGGATGGGCTACGAGCAGTACTTC. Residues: CASSSGASGMGYEQYF.

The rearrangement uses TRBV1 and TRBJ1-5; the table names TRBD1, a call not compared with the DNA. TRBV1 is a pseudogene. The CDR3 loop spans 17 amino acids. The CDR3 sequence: CTSSQGRGRKSDQPQHF. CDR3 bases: TGCACCAGCAGCCAAGGTAGGGGGCGAAAATCTGATCAGCCCCAGCATTTT.

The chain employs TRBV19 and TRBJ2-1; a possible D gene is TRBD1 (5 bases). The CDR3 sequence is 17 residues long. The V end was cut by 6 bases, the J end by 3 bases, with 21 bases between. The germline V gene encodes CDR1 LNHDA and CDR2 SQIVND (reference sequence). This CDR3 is CASSAIRGFTYYNEQFF. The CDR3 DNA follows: TGTGCCAGTAGCGCTATTAGGGGTTTCACCTACTACAATGAGCAGTTCTTC.

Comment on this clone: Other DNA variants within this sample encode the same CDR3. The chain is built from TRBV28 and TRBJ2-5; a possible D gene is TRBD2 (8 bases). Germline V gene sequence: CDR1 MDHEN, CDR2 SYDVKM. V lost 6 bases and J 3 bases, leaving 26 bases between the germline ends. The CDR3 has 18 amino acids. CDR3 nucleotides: TGTGCCAGCAGACAGGGGCGGTCGGGAGGGCCACTAAAAGAGACCCAGTACTTC. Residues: CASRQGRSGGPLKETQYF.

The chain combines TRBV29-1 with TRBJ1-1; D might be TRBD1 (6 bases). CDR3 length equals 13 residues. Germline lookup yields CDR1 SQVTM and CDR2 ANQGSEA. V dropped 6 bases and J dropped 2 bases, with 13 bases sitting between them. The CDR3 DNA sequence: TGCAGCGTGACACAGGGTTTCAACACTGAAGCTTTCTTT. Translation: CSVTQGFNTEAFF.

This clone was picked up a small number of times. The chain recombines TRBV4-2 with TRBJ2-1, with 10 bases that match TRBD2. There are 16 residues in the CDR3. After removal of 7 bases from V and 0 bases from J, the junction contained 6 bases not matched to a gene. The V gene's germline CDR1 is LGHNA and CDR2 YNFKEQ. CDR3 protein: CASTPSGGSSYNEQFF. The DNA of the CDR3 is TGTGCCAGCACCCCTAGCGGGGGAAGCTCCTACAATGAGCAGTTCTTC.